This entry lists 5 T cell receptor beta chains sequenced from one sample in a study of T cell clonality in common variable immunodeficiency. Generated by immunoSEQ multiplex PCR, the TCRdb table keeps only in-frame clones and is missing some. This repertoire holds 44,000 or so clones, and none appear only once. Sequencing used peripheral blood mononuclear cells. Receptor source: a person aged 18-69 years in good health.

This clone has ten or more counts. This CDR3 is also generated by other DNA sequences in the sample. The CDR3 bases that were read are TGTGCCAGCTCACCGGGGCAGGGGGCAGGCACTGAA. Residues: CASSPGQGAGTE. The entire CDR3 protein is CASSPGQGAGTEAFF. J is TRBJ1-1 and V is TRBV18; TRBD1 matches 8 bases. The CDR3 goes on 3 residues after the read ends, and that part is filled in from the germline J gene. The ends lost 3 bases at V and 4 bases at J; junction bases unmatched: 7. This CDR3 is built from 15 residues. Germline values: CDR1 KGHSH, CDR2 LQKENI. Based on the CDR3 plus reference TRBV18 and TRBJ1-1, the full variable domain is NAGVMQNPRHLVRRRGQEARLRCSPMKGHSHVYWYRQLPEEGLKFMVYLQKENIIDESGMPKERFSAEFPKEGPSILRIQQVVRGDSAAYFCASSPGQGAGTEAFFGQGTRLTVV.

This clone occurred many times. The read comes to an end 3 residues before the CDR3 does, leaving the germline J gene to fill in the end. V usage is TRBV29-1 and J usage is TRBJ2-1; D remains ambiguous. The CDR3 covers 10 residues. Germline CDR1 reads SQVTM; CDR2 reads ANQGSEA. CDR3: CSCAHNEQFF. Incomplete CDR3 DNA: TGCAGTTGCGCTCACAATGAG.

This clone was picked up many times. Incomplete CDR3 DNA: TGTGCCAGCAAAGACAGGTACAATGAG. Translated, it gives CASKDRYNE. The entire CDR3 reads CASKDRYNEQFF. The V and J genes are TRBV7-9 and TRBJ2-1; perhaps TRBD1 as D (6 bases). The read comes to an end 3 residues before the CDR3 does, leaving the germline J gene to fill in the end. Germline V gene lookup returns CDR1 SEHNR and CDR2 FQNEAQ (reference sequence). The length of the CDR3 is 12 residues. V shed 7 bases and J shed 4 bases, with 8 bases lying between them.

The table lists this clone with many counts. The read stops 3 residues short of the end of the CDR3; the missing end is completed from the germline J gene. The chain combines TRBV5-6 with TRBJ1-2, with 12 bases lining up with TRBD1. CDR3 size: 13 residues. Germline CDR1 is SGHDT and CDR2 is YYEEEE. V trimming: 4 bases; J trimming: 6 bases; junction bases outside the gene matches: 1. CDR3 bases read: TGTGCCAGCAGCCGGGACAGGGGGCATGGC. Amino acids: CASSRDRGHG. The full CDR3 sequence reads CASSRDRGHGYTF.

The table lists this clone with many counts. The CDR3 end falls 3 residues outside the read, so it is completed with the germline J gene. The chain combines TRBV10-1 with TRBJ2-2, with 11 bases identical to TRBD2. The ends lost 6 bases at V and 6 bases at J; junction bases unmatched: 3. The germline V gene has CDR1 WNHNN and CDR2 SYGVQD (reference sequence). This CDR3 has 14 amino acids. The CDR3 bases that were read are TGCGCCAGCAGCTTAGCGGGAGGGTCCGGGGAG. It encodes CASSLAGGSGE. In full, the CDR3 is CASSLAGGSGELFF.